This passage covers 27 T cell receptor beta chains from one sample sequenced in a study of OX40 agonist ivuxolimab in advanced cancers. Sequencing used immunoSEQ multiplex PCR; TCRdb keeps in-frame clones, though not all of them. The repertoire includes about 12,000 clones, around nine tenths of them detected once, and roughly 49% sits in the top ten. The starting material was CD4+ or CD8+ T cells sorted from blood, obtained in a trial of the OX40 agonist ivuxolimab. These receptors were taken from an adult with an advanced solid tumor such as melanoma, head and neck, liver or kidney cancer.

This clone was observed a handful of times. J is TRBJ2-3 and V is TRBV28; D might be TRBD2 (6 bases). The CDR3 is 14 residues long. Trimming took off 4 bases at V and 2 bases at J, with 10 bases between the two ends. Germline V gene lookup returns CDR1 MDHEN and CDR2 SYDVKM. CDR3 nucleotide sequence: TGTGCCAGCAGTTCGGACTACGCCACAGATACGCAGTATTTT. This sequence encodes CASSSDYATDTQYF.

This rearrangement joins TRBV5-1 to TRBJ1-1, with a tentative D call TRBD1 (6 bases). CDR3 length: 13 residues. Trimming pared 1 base from V and 4 bases from J, leaving 8 bases between. CDR1 is SGHRS and CDR2 is YFSETQ in the germline V gene. CDR3 sequence (DNA): TGCGCCAGCAGCTTGTTAGGGGGCACTGAAGCTTTCTTT. Translating gives CASSLLGGTEAFF.

By share of the sample, this clone is large. The V gene is TRBV5-1, the J gene TRBJ2-1; no firm D call. The germline CDR1 and CDR2 sequences are SGHRS and YFSETQ. Trimming removed 1 base at V and 3 bases at J, with 8 bases between. This CDR3 has 14 residues. DNA of the CDR3: TGCGCCAGCAGCTTGACTGTAAACTACAATGAGCAGTTCTTC. Translating it yields CASSLTVNYNEQFF. Full variable domain (remainder filled in from reference TRBV5-1 and TRBJ2-1): KAGVTQTPRYLIKTRGQQVTLSCSPISGHRSVSWYQQTPGQGLQFLFEYFSETQRNKGNFPGRFSGRQFSNSRSEMNVSTLELGDSALYLCASSLTVNYNEQFFGPGTRLTVL.

The chain has TRBV4-2 and TRBJ1-5, with D hard to call. With 1 base removed from V and 8 bases from J, the gap between germline ends came to 12 bases. There are 14 residues in the CDR3. CDR1 is LGHNA and CDR2 is YNFKEQ in the germline V gene. The CDR3 DNA is TGTGCCAGCAGCCAAGTGTCAGGATTGGAGCCCCAGCATTTT. Protein product: CASSQVSGLEPQHF.

This sequence joins TRBV14 and TRBJ2-3; D is unclear. The CDR3 is 14 amino acids. The germline CDR1 and CDR2 sequences are SGHDN and FVKESK. V was pared by 3 bases and J by 0 bases, with 7 bases between. CDR3 nucleotides: TGTGCCAGCAGCCAGACCAGGAGCACAGATACGCAGTATTTT. Protein: CASSQTRSTDTQYF.

The V gene is TRBV19, the J gene TRBJ2-1; TRBD2 agrees at 7 bases. CDR1 and CDR2 from the germline V gene are LNHDA and SQIVND (reference sequence). Unmatched junction bases numbered 3, after V lost 6 bases and J lost 1 base. The length of the CDR3 is 14 residues. DNA for the CDR3: TGTGCCAGTAGCGCGGGAGTGTCCTACAATGAGCAGTTCTTC. It yields the protein CASSAGVSYNEQFF.

As DNA, the CDR3 is TGTGCCAGCAGCTCCTGGACAGAACCACTAGCCAAAAACATTCAGTACTTC. This sequence encodes CASSSWTEPLAKNIQYF. The genes are TRBV11-2 and TRBJ2-4, with a possible D match to TRBD1 (6 bases). Per germline, CDR1 SGHAT and CDR2 FQNNGV. The CDR3 is made up of 17 amino acids. V was shortened by 4 bases and J by 0 bases, with 16 bases between the two germline ends.

The rearrangement uses TRBV2 and TRBJ2-5, with 11 bases that match TRBD2. This CDR3 is built from 15 residues. J was trimmed by 5 bases and V by 6 bases; bases with no gene match: 8. Germline-derived CDR1 and CDR2 are SNHLY and FYNNEI. The CDR3 reads CASRATSGGGETQYF. As DNA, the CDR3 is TGTGCCAGCAGGGCCACTAGCGGGGGAGGGGAGACCCAGTACTTC.

V gene TRBV9 combines with J gene TRBJ2-1, with TRBD2 matching 15 bases. Trimming removed 3 bases from V and 12 bases from J; junction bases left unmatched: 10. Germline values: CDR1 SGDLS, CDR2 YYNGEE. The CDR3 totals 16 residues. CDR3 residues: CASSAPRTSGRAWQFF. The CDR3 nucleotides are TGTGCCAGCAGCGCCCCACGGACTAGCGGGAGGGCCTGGCAGTTCTTC. The entire variable domain, with the rest obtained from reference TRBV9 and TRBJ2-1, is as follows: DSGVTQTPKHLITATGQRVTLRCSPRSGDLSVYWYQQSLDQGLQFLIQYYNGEERAKGNILERFSAQQFPDLHSELNLSSLELGDSALYFCASSAPRTSGRAWQFFGPGTRLTVL.

This chain links TRBV4-2 with TRBJ1-2, with 7 bases identical to TRBD1. This CDR3 spans 18 amino acids. Germline V gives CDR1 LGHNA, CDR2 YNFKEQ. V lost 0 bases, J lost 4 bases, and 14 bases stayed unmatched. The CDR3 spells CASSQDIIYGQEFYGYTF. In DNA, the CDR3 is TGTGCCAGCAGCCAAGATATAATCTATGGACAGGAATTCTATGGCTACACCTTC.

This chain links TRBV11-1 with TRBJ2-7; TRBD2 matches 13 bases. With 5 bases clipped from V and 2 bases from J, the junction kept 6 bases outside the gene matches. This CDR3 contains 16 residues. Germline V gene lookup returns CDR1 SGHAT and CDR2 FQDESV (reference sequence). CDR3 protein: CASSPRTSGSPYEQYF. CDR3 nucleotides: TGTGCCAGCAGCCCAAGGACTAGCGGGAGCCCCTACGAGCAGTACTTC. Full variable domain (outside the CDR3, taken from reference TRBV11-1 and TRBJ2-7): EAEVAQSPRYKITEKSQAVAFWCDPISGHATLYWYRQILGQGPELLVQFQDESVVDDSQLPKDRFSAERLKGVDSTLKIQPAELGDSAMYLCASSPRTSGSPYEQYFGPGTRLTVT.

This chain links TRBV7-6 with TRBJ2-2; the match to TRBD2 covers 8 bases. The CDR3 totals 15 residues. The V gene's germline CDR1 is SGHVS and CDR2 FNYEAQ. The V gene end was trimmed by 5 bases and the J gene end by 5 bases; junction bases not matched to a gene: 7. The CDR3 sequence: CASSLRGGGTGELFF. The CDR3 DNA is TGTGCCAGCAGCCTCCGGGGGGGCGGGACCGGGGAGCTGTTTTTT.

J is TRBJ1-5 and V is TRBV27, with unresolved D. The CDR3 extends over 14 amino acids. Germline values: CDR1 MNHEY, CDR2 SMNVEV (reference sequence). Trimming stripped 0 bases from V and 5 bases from J, with 8 bases between. CDR3 region: CASSLSSGDQPQHF. CDR3 bases: TGTGCCAGCAGTTTATCGAGCGGGGATCAGCCCCAGCATTTT.

The chain has TRBV4-1 and TRBJ1-2; TRBD1 aligns across 7 bases. In germline, CDR1 is MGHRA, CDR2 YSYEKL. With 5 bases clipped from V and 6 bases from J, the junction kept 15 bases outside the gene matches. This CDR3 is built from 16 residues. The CDR3 loop is CASSYSSGTVKDGYTF. The CDR3 nucleotides are TGCGCCAGCAGCTACTCGTCCGGGACAGTGAAGGATGGCTACACCTTC.

The chain has TRBV7-2 and TRBJ2-1; 9 bases map to TRBD2. The V segment lost 5 bases and the J segment 7 bases; nucleotides outside the gene matches: 15. Germline CDR1 reads SGHTA; CDR2 reads FQGNSA. The CDR3 sequence is 17 residues long. CDR3 residues: CASSLEVPIAGDNEQFF. CDR3 sequence (DNA): TGTGCCAGCAGCCTAGAGGTCCCGATAGCGGGAGATAATGAGCAGTTCTTC.

The CDR3 loop reads CASSQLAGVNGELFF. The CDR3 bases are TGTGCCAGCAGCCAACTAGCGGGAGTTAACGGGGAGCTGTTTTTT. The chain couples TRBV14 to TRBJ2-2; 10 nucleotides match TRBD2. This CDR3 has 15 residues. Unmatched junction bases numbered 4, after V lost 2 bases and J lost 7 bases. In germline, CDR1 is SGHDN, CDR2 FVKESK.

This rearrangement joins TRBV11-2 to TRBJ2-3; D remains unclear. The CDR3 runs to 13 residues. The V end lost 4 bases, the J end lost 6 bases, and 11 bases lay between the germline ends. Germline assignment: CDR1 SGHAT and CDR2 FQNNGV. CDR3 in amino acids: CASSSSIPDTQYF. The DNA for the CDR3 is TGTGCCAGCAGCTCCTCAATCCCTGATACGCAGTATTTT. The full variable domain, its missing parts supplied by reference TRBV11-2 and TRBJ2-3, is EAGVAQSPRYKIIEKRQSVAFWCNPISGHATLYWYQQILGQGPKLLIQFQNNGVVDDSQLPKDRFSAERLKGVDSTLKIQPAKLEDSAVYLCASSSSIPDTQYFGPGTRLTVL.

V is TRBV10-3 and J is TRBJ1-1; D is unresolved. The germline gives CDR1 ENHRY, CDR2 SYGVKD. V was clipped by 2 bases and J by 0 bases, with 7 bases between them. CDR3 length: 14 amino acids. CDR3 in amino acids: CAISEGDMNTEAFF. The CDR3 region has the DNA TGTGCCATCAGTGAGGGAGATATGAACACTGAAGCTTTCTTT.

J is TRBJ2-7 and V is TRBV9; either TRBD1 or TRBD2 may supply D (5 bases each). The V gene lost 4 bases and the J gene lost 3 bases, with 17 bases spanning the gap. Germline V CDR1 and CDR2: SGDLS, YYNGEE. The CDR3 covers 15 residues. CDR3 protein: CASSHGARGSYEQYF. CDR3 DNA sequence: TGTGCCAGCAGCCACGGGGCACGAGGGAGCTACGAGCAGTACTTC.

The V and J genes are TRBV28 and TRBJ2-2; 9 positions agree with TRBD2. The J segment lost 3 bases and the V segment lost 4 bases, leaving 3 bases of the junction unmatched. CDR1 is MDHEN and CDR2 is SYDVKM in the germline V gene. The CDR3 loop spans 15 amino acids. CDR3 coding DNA: TGTGCCAGCAGTTATACTAGCGGGTACACCGGGGAGCTGTTTTTT. Its protein product is CASSYTSGYTGELFF.

This rearrangement joins TRBV21-1 to TRBJ2-7; the D call TRBD2 from the table was never checked on the DNA. TRBV21-1 is tagged as a pseudogene. This CDR3 is built from 13 residues. The CDR3 nucleotides read TGTGCCAGCAGGCCGGGACTAGGCTACGAGCAGTACTTC. Amino acid sequence: CASRPGLGYEQYF.

The genes are TRBV27 and TRBJ2-3, with D possibly matching TRBD1 (5 bases). Per the germline V gene, CDR1 is MNHEY and CDR2 is SMNVEV (reference sequence). The CDR3 length is 17 residues. The germline V and J ends were trimmed by 5 bases and 0 bases, with 18 bases remaining between them. The CDR3 bases are TGTGCCAGCAGTCCACACCCCGACAGCGTGAGCACAGATACGCAGTATTTT. It encodes CASSPHPDSVSTDTQYF.

The chain joins TRBV6-5 to TRBJ2-7, with TRBD2 matching over 7 bases. Germline lookup yields CDR1 MNHEY and CDR2 SVGAGI. The CDR3 length is 12 residues. Trimming at V came to 5 bases and at J to 9 bases, leaving 7 bases not matched to a gene. Here the CDR3 DNA reads TGTGCCAGCAGTCGCCCCGGGGGGTGGCAGTACTTC. It yields the protein CASSRPGGWQYF.

This clone was detected only once. The V call is TRBV11-3, the J call TRBJ2-7, with TRBD1 identical over 12 bases. CDR3 length: 15 amino acids. Trimming removed 5 bases from V and 7 bases from J; junction bases left unmatched: 9. Germline CDR1 is SGHNT and CDR2 is YENEEA. This CDR3 is CASSPPGQGAWEQYF. CDR3 coding DNA: TGTGCCAGCAGCCCCCCGGGACAGGGGGCGTGGGAGCAGTACTTC.

V and J are TRBV13 and TRBJ2-7; no firm D call. V lost 5 bases and J 2 bases, leaving 13 bases between the germline ends. The CDR3 is made up of 14 amino acids. The germline V gene encodes CDR1 PRHDT and CDR2 FYEKMQ (reference sequence). The CDR3: CASSPTEGPYEQYF. The CDR3 nucleotides read TGTGCCAGCAGCCCGACGGAAGGACCCTACGAGCAGTACTTC.

This clone was detected once. This chain connects TRBV4-1 to TRBJ2-1; 7 bases line up with TRBD2. V lost 0 bases and J lost 6; bases outside the gene matches: 5. The CDR3 loop spans 15 amino acids. Germline V gene data show CDR1 as MGHRA and CDR2 as YSYEKL. The CDR3 loop reads CASSQDRGVSNEQFF. Here the CDR3 DNA reads TGCGCCAGCAGCCAAGATCGGGGGGTCAGCAATGAGCAGTTCTTC.

V is TRBV2 and J is TRBJ2-1, with TRBD2 identical over 8 bases. CDR1 and CDR2 from the germline V gene are SNHLY and FYNNEI. V was pared by 7 bases and J by 2 bases, with 7 bases of the junction left unmatched. The CDR3 runs to 15 residues. CDR3 sequence (DNA): TGTGCCAGCACCCTGGGAGCGGGAGCCTACAATGAGCAGTTCTTC. This translates into CASTLGAGAYNEQFF. Supplemented by reference TRBV2 and TRBJ2-1, the full variable domain reads EPEVTQTPSHQVTQMGQEVILRCVPISNHLYFYWYRQILGQKVEFLVSFYNNEISEKSEIFDDQFSVERPDGSNFTLKIRSTKLEDSAMYFCASTLGAGAYNEQFFGPGTRLTVL.